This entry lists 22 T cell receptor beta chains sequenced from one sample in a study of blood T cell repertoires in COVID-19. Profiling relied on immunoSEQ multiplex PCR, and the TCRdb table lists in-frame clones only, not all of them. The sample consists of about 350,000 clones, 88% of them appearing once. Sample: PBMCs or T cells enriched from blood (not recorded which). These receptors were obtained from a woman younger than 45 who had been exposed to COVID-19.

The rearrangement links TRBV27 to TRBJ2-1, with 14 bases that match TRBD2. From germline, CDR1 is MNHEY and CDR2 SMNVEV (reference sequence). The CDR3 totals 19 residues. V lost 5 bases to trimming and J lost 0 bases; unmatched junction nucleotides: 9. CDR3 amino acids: CASSALRLAGGSSYNEQFF. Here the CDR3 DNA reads TGTGCCAGCAGTGCCCTCCGACTAGCGGGAGGGAGCTCCTACAATGAGCAGTTCTTC.

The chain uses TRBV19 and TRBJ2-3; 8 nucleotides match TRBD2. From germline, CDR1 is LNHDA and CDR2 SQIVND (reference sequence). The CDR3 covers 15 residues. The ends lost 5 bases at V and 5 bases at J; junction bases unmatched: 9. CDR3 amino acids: CASSPLGLAGDTQYF. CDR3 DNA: TGTGCCAGTAGTCCCCTGGGGCTAGCGGGAGATACGCAGTATTTT.

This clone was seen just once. The CDR3 DNA reads as TGTGCCAGCAGTTACTCGGGGACTAGCGCCGAGCAGTACTTC. Residues: CASSYSGTSAEQYF. The rearrangement joins TRBV6-5 to TRBJ2-7; 10 nucleotides align to TRBD2. With V trimmed by 0 bases and J by 6 bases, 2 bases remained unmatched. The CDR3 sequence is 14 residues long. From germline, CDR1 is MNHEY and CDR2 SVGAGI.

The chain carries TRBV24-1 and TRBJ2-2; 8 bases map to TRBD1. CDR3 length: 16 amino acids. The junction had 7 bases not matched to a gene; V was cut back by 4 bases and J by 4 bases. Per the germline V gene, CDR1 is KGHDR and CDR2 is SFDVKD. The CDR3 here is CATSDPDRGITGELFF. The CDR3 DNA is TGTGCCACCAGTGACCCTGACAGGGGAATCACCGGGGAGCTGTTTTTT.

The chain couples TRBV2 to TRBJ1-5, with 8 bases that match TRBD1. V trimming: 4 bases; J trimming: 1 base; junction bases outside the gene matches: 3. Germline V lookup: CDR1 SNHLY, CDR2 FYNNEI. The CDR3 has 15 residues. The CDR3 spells CASSGQGSSNQPQHF. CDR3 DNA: TGTGCCAGCAGTGGACAGGGGTCGAGCAATCAGCCCCAGCATTTT.

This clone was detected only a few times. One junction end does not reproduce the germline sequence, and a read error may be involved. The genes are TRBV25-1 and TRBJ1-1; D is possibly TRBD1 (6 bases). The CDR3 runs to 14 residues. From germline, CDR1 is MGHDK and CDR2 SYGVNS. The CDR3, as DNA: TGTGCCAGCAGTGAATTCCAGGGGAACGCTGAAGCTTTCTTT. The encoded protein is CASSEFQGNAEAFF.

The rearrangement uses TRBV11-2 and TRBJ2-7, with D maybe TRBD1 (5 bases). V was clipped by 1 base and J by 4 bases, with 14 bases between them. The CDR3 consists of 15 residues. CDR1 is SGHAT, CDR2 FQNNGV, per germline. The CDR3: CASSLGQGNPYEQYF. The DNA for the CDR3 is TGTGCCAGCAGCTTAGGGCAGGGCAACCCTTACGAGCAGTACTTC.

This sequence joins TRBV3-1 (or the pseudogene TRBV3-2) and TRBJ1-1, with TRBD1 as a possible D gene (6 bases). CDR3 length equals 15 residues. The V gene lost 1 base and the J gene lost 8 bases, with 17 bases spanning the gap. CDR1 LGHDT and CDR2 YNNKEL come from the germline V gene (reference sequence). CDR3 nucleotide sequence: TGTGCCAGCAGCCAAGTAACAGTGTTGGGACAAGAAGCTTTCTTT. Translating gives CASSQVTVLGQEAFF.

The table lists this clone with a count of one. The CDR3 region is CASTGGRPHNEQFF. CDR3 coding DNA: TGTGCCAGTACGGGCGGGAGACCCCACAATGAGCAGTTCTTC. The rearrangement uses TRBV19 and TRBJ2-1, with 7 bases aligning to TRBD2. The CDR3 extends over 14 amino acids. V was clipped by 7 bases and J by 5 bases; unmatched bases: 8. Germline V gives CDR1 LNHDA, CDR2 SQIVND (reference sequence).

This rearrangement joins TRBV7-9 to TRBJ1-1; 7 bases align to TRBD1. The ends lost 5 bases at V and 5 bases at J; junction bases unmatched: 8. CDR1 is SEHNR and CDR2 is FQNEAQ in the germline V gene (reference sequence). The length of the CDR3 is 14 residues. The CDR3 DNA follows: TGTGCCAGCAGCGAGACAGGGCTGGGAACTGAAGCTTTCTTT. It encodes CASSETGLGTEAFF.

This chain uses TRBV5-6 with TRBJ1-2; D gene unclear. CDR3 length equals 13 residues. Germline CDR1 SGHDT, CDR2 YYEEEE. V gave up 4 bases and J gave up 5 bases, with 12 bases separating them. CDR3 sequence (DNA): TGTGCCAGCAGCCCGCGCGATCGTTATGGCTACACCTTC. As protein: CASSPRDRYGYTF.

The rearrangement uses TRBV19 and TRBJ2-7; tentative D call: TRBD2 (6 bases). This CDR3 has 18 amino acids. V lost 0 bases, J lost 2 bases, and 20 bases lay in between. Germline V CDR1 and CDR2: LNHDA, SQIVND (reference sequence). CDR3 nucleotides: TGTGCCAGTAGTATAGATCTCCTCGCACTAGCCTTAACCTACGAGCAGTACTTC. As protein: CASSIDLLALALTYEQYF.

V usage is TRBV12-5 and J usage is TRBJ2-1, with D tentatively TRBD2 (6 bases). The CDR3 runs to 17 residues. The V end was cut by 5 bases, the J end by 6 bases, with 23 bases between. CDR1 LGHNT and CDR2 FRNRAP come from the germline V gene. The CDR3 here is CASGPSEGKLLGNEQFF. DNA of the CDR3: TGTGCTAGTGGTCCGTCGGAGGGGAAACTACTCGGCAATGAGCAGTTCTTC. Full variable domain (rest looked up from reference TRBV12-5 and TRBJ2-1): DARVTQTPRHKVTEMGQEVTMRCQPILGHNTVFWYRQTMMQGLELLAYFRNRAPLDDSGMPKDRFSAEMPDATLATLKIQPSEPRDSAVYFCASGPSEGKLLGNEQFFGPGTRLTVL.

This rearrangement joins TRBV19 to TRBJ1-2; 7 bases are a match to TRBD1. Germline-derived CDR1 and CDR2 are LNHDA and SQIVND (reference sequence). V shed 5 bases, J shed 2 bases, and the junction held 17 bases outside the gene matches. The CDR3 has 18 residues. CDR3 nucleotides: TGTGCCAGTAGTCACCCGGGAGGGGGCTTAGTCCCCAACTATGGCTACACCTTC. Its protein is CASSHPGGGLVPNYGYTF.

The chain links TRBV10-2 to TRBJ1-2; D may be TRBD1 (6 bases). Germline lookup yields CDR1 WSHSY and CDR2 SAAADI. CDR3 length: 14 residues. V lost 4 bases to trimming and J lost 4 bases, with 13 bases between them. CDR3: CASSGEGGIYGYTF. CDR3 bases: TGCGCCAGCAGTGGGGAGGGGGGGATCTATGGCTACACCTTC.

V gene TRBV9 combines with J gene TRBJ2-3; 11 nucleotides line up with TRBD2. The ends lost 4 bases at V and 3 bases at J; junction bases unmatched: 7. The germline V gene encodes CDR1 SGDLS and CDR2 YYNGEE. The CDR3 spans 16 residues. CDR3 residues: CASSNQLAGVTDTQYF. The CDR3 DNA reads TGTGCCAGCAGCAATCAACTAGCGGGAGTGACAGATACGCAGTATTTT.

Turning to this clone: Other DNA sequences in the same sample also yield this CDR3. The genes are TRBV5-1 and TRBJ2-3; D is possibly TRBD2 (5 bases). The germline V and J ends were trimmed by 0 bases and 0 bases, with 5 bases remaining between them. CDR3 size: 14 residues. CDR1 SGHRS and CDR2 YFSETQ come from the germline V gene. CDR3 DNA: TGCGCCAGCAGCTTGGGGACTAGCACAGATACGCAGTATTTT. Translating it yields CASSLGTSTDTQYF.

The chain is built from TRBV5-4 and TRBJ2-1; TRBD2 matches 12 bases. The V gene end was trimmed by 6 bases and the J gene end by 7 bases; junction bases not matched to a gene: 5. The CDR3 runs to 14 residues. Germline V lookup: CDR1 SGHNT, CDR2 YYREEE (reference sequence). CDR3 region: CASMTSGSVNEQFF. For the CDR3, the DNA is TGTGCCAGCATGACTAGCGGGAGCGTAAATGAGCAGTTCTTC.

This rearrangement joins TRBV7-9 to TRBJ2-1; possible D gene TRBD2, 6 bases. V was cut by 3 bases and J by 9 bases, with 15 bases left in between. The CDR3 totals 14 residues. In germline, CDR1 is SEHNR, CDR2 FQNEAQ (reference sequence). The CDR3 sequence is CASSLEGEGSEQFF. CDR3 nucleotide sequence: TGTGCCAGCAGCTTGGAGGGAGAGGGTAGTGAGCAGTTCTTC.

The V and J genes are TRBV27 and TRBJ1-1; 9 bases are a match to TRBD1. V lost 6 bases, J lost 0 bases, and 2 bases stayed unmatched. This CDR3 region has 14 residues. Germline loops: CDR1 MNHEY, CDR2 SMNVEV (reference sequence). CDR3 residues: CASRRDRVNTEAFF. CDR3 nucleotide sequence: TGTGCCAGCAGGAGGGACAGGGTGAACACTGAAGCTTTCTTT.

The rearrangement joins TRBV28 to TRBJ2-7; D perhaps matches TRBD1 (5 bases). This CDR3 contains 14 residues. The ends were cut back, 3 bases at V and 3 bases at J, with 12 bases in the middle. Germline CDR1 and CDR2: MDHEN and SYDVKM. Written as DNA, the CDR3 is TGTGCCAGCAGTTTCCCATCCACAGGCTACGAGCAGTACTTC. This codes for CASSFPSTGYEQYF. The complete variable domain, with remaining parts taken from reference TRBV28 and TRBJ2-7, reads DVKVTQSSRYLVKRTGEKVFLECVQDMDHENMFWYRQDPGLGLRLIYFSYDVKMKEKGDIPEGYSVSREKKERFSLILESASTNQTSMYLCASSFPSTGYEQYFGPGTRLTVT.

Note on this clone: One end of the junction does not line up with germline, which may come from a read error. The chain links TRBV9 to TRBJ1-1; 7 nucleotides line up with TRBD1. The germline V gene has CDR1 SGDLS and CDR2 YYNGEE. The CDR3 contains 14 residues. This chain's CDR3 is CASTPGRGNPEAFF. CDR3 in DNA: TGTGCCAGCACCCCAGGCAGGGGGAACCCTGAAGCTTTCTTT.